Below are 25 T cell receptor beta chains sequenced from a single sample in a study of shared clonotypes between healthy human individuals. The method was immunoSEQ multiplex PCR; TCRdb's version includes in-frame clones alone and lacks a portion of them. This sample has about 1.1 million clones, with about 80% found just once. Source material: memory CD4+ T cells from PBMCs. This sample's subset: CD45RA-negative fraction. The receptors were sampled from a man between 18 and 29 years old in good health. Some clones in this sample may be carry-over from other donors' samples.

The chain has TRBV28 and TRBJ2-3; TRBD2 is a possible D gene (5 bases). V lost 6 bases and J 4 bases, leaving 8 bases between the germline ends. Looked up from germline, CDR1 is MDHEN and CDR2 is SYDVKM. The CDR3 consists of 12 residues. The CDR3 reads CASRAGPDTQYF. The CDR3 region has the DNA TGTGCCAGCAGGGCGGGTCCAGATACGCAGTATTTT. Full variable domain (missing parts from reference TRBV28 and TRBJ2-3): DVKVTQSSRYLVKRTGEKVFLECVQDMDHENMFWYRQDPGLGLRLIYFSYDVKMKEKGDIPEGYSVSREKKERFSLILESASTNQTSMYLCASRAGPDTQYFGPGTRLTVL.

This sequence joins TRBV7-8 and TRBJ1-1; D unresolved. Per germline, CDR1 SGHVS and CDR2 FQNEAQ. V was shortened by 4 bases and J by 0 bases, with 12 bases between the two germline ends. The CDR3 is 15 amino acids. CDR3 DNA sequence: TGTGCCAGCAGCTGGGGTCCCACTATGAACACTGAAGCTTTCTTT. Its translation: CASSWGPTMNTEAFF.

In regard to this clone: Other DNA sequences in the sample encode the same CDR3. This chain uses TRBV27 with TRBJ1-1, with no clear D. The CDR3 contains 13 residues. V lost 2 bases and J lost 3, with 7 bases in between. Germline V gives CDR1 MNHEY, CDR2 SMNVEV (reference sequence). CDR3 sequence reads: CASSLNRDTEAFF. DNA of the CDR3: TGTGCCAGCAGTTTAAATAGGGACACTGAAGCTTTCTTT.

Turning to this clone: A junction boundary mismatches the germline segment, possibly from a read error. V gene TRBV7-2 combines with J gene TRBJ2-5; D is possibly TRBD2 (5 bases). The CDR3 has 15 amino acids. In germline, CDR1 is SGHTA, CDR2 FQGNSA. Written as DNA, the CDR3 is TGTGCCAGCAGCTCCGGGCCCCGGGGTCAAGAGGCCCAGTACTTC. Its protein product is CASSSGPRGQEAQYF.

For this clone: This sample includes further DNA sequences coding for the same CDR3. CDR3 in amino acids: CASSSQGFTEAFF. CDR3 nucleotide sequence: TGTGCCAGCAGCTCTCAGGGTTTCACTGAAGCTTTCTTT. This chain links TRBV7-3 with TRBJ1-1; D is perhaps TRBD1 (5 bases). In germline, CDR1 is SGHTA, CDR2 FQGTGA. V was shortened by 4 bases and J by 4 bases, with 10 bases between the two germline ends. This CDR3 region has 13 residues.

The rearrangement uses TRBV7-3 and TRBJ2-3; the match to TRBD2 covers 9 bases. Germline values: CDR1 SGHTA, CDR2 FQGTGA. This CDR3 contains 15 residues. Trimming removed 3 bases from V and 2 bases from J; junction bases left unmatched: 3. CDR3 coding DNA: TGTGCCAGCAGCTTTGGACTAGCGCACACAGATACGCAGTATTTT. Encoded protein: CASSFGLAHTDTQYF.

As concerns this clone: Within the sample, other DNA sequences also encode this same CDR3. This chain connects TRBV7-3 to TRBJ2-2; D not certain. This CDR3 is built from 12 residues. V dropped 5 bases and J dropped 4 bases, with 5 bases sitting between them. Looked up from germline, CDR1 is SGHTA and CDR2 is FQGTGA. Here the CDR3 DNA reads TGTGCCAGCAGCCCAACCACCGGGGAGCTGTTTTTT. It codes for CASSPTTGELFF.

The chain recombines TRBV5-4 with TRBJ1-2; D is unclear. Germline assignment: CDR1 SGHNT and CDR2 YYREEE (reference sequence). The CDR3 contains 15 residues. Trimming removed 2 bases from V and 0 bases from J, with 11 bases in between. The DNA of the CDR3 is TGTGCCAGCAGCTTCGACGTCCAGTCTAACTATGGCTACACCTTC. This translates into CASSFDVQSNYGYTF.

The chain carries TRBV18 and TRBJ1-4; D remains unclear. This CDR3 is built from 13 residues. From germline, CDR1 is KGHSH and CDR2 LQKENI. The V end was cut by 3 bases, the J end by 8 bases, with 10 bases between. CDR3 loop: CASSPLKEEKLFF. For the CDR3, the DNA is TGTGCCAGCTCACCCCTAAAAGAGGAAAAACTGTTTTTT. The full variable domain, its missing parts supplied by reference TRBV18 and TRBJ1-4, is NAGVMQNPRHLVRRRGQEARLRCSPMKGHSHVYWYRQLPEEGLKFMVYLQKENIIDESGMPKERFSAEFPKEGPSILRIQQVVRGDSAAYFCASSPLKEEKLFFGSGTQLSVL.

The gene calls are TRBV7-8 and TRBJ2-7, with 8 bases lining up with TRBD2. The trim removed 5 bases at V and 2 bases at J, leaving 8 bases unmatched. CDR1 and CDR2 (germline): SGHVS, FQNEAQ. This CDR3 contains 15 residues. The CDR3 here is CASSRTGRGAYEQYF. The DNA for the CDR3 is TGTGCCAGCAGCCGTACAGGGCGGGGGGCCTACGAGCAGTACTTC. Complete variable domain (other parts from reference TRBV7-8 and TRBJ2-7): GAGVSQSPRYKVAKRGQDVALRCDPISGHVSLFWYQQALGQGPEFLTYFQNEAQLDKSGLPSDRFFAERPEGSVSTLKIQRTQQEDSAVYLCASSRTGRGAYEQYFGPGTRLTVT.

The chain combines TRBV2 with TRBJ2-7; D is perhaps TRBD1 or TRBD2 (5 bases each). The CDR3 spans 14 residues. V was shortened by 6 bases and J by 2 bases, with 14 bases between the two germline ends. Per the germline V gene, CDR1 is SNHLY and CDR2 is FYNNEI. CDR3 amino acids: CASRPGPDTYEQYF. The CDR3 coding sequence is TGTGCCAGCAGGCCGGGACCGGATACCTACGAGCAGTACTTC.

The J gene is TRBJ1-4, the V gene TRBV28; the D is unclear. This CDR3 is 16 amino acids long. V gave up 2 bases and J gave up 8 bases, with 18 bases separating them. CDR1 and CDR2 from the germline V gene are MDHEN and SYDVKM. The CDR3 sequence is CASSLPFEVHEEKLFF. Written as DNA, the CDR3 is TGTGCCAGCAGTTTACCCTTCGAAGTTCATGAGGAAAAACTGTTTTTT.

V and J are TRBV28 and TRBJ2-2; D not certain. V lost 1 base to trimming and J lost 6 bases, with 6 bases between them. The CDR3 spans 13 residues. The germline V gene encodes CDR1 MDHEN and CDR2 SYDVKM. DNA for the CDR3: TGTGCCAGCAGTTTATACGGCGCCGGGGAGCTGTTTTTT. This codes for CASSLYGAGELFF.

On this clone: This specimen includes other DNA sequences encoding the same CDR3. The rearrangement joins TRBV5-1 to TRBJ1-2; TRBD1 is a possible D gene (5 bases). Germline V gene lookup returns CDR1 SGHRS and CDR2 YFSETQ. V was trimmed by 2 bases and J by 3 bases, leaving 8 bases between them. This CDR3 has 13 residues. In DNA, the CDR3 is TGCGCCAGCAGCTTTGACAGCGACTATGGCTACACCTTC. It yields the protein CASSFDSDYGYTF.

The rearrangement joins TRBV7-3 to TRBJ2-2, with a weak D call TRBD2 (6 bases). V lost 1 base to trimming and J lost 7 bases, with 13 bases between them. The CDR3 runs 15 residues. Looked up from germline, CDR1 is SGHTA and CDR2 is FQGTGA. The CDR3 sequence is CASSLMAGPNGELFF. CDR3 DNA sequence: TGTGCCAGCAGCTTAATGGCGGGGCCGAACGGGGAGCTGTTTTTT.

The CDR3 DNA sequence: TGTGCCACCAGCAGAGAGGGTAACTATCAGCCCCAGCATTTT. It specifies CATSREGNYQPQHF. This rearrangement joins TRBV15 to TRBJ1-5; D is uncertain. The CDR3 runs 14 residues. Germline CDR1 reads LNHNV; CDR2 reads YYDKDF (reference sequence). Trimming took 0 bases from V and 5 from J, leaving 8 bases between them.

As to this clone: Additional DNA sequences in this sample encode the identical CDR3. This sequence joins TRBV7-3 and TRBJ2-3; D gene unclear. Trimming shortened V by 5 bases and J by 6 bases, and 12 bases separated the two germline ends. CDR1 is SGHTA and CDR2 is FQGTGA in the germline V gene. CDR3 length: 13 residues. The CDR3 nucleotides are TGTGCCAGCAGCCTGCTTGGCTCCGATACGCAGTATTTT. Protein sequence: CASSLLGSDTQYF.

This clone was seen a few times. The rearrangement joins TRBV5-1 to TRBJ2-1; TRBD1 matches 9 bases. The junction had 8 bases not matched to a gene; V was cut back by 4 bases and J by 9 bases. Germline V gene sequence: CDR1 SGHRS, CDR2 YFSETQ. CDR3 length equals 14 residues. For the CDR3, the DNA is TGCGCCAGCAGCCCGGACAGGGGATGGACTGAGCAGTTCTTC. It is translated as CASSPDRGWTEQFF.

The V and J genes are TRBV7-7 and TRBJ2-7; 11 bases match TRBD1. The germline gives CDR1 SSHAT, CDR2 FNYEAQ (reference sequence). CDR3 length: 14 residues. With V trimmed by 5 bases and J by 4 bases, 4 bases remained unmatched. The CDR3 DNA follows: TGTGCCAGCAGCACAGGACAGGGGGCTTACGAGCAGTACTTC. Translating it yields CASSTGQGAYEQYF. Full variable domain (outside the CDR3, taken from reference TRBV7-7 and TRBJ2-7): GAGVSQSPRYKVTKRGQDVTLRCDPISSHATLYWYQQALGQGPEFLTYFNYEAQPDKSGLPSDRFSAERPEGSISTLTIQRTEQRDSAMYRCASSTGQGAYEQYFGPGTRLTVT.

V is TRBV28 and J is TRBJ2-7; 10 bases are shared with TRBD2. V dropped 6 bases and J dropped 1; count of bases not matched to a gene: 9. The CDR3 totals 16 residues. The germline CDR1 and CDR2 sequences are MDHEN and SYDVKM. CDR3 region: CASRPGYSGRSYEQYF. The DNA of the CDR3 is TGTGCCAGCAGGCCGGGTTATAGCGGGAGGTCCTACGAGCAGTACTTC.

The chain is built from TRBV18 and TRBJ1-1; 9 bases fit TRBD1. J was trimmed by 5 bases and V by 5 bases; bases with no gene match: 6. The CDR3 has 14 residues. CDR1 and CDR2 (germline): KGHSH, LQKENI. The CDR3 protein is CASSDTGGTTEAFF. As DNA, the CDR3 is TGTGCCAGCTCAGATACAGGGGGCACGACTGAAGCTTTCTTT.

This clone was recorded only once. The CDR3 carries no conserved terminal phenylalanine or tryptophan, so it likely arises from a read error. CDR3 region: CASSDGTSVNTGELFI. The CDR3 bases are TGTGCCAGCAGTGATGGGACTAGCGTGAACACCGGGGAGCTGTTTATT. J is TRBJ2-2 and V is TRBV2, with 10 nucleotides matching TRBD2. Germline trimming cut 3 bases from V and 1 base from J; bases unmatched to any gene: 2. This CDR3 has 16 residues. The germline gives CDR1 SNHLY, CDR2 FYNNEI.

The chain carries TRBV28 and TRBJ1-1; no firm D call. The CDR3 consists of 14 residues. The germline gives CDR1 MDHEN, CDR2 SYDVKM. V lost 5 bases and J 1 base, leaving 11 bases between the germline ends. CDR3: CASSGVPPNTEAFF. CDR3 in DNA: TGTGCCAGCAGTGGCGTACCCCCGAACACTGAAGCTTTCTTT.

The CDR3 DNA reads as TGCGCCAGCAGCTTGGAAGGAGGGTCGATACAGCCCCAGCATTTT. This encodes CASSLEGGSIQPQHF. The rearrangement links TRBV5-1 to TRBJ1-5; the D is unclear. Germline lookup yields CDR1 SGHRS and CDR2 YFSETQ. The CDR3 is made up of 15 amino acids. Trimming took off 0 bases at V and 7 bases at J, with 14 bases between the two ends.

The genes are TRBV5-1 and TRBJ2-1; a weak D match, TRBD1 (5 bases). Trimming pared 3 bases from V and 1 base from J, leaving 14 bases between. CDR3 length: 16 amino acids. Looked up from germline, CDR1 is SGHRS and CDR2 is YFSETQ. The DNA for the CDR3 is TGCGCCAGCAGCTCAGACTTCGCAGGGTCCTACAATGAGCAGTTCTTC. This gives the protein CASSSDFAGSYNEQFF. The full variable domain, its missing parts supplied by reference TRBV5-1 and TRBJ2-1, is KAGVTQTPRYLIKTRGQQVTLSCSPISGHRSVSWYQQTPGQGLQFLFEYFSETQRNKGNFPGRFSGRQFSNSRSEMNVSTLELGDSALYLCASSSDFAGSYNEQFFGPGTRLTVL.